The TCR beta chain under discussion was sequenced for a study of T cells in Graves' hyperthyroidism and ophthalmopathy. Regions amplified from RNA transcripts were the TCR beta CDR3 regions. HTBI primers drove first-round RT-PCR of the TCR CDR3. TCRdb reanalysed the multiplex PCR reads using MiXCR and keeps one entry per CDR3 protein. The repertoire includes hundreds of thousands of distinct CDR3 sequences, around 40% of them detected once, and roughly 30% sits in the top ten. Notes on the study in general: Blood held most thyroid clonotypes expanded above 0.001 frequency.

This clonotype has ten or more counts. Its specificity is unknown. This clonotype originated in a woman aged 35 to 49 with Graves' hyperthyroidism. The source material was blood.

Here the CDR3 DNA reads TGTGCCAGTAGCCTCGACCGCGCCCAGCATTTT. It yields the protein CASSLDRAQHF. The V and J genes are TRBV19 and TRBJ1-5; D not resolved. The V end lost 6 bases, the J end lost 11 bases, and 11 bases lay between the germline ends. Germline values: CDR1 LNHDA, CDR2 SQIVND (reference sequence). CDR3 length equals 11 residues.